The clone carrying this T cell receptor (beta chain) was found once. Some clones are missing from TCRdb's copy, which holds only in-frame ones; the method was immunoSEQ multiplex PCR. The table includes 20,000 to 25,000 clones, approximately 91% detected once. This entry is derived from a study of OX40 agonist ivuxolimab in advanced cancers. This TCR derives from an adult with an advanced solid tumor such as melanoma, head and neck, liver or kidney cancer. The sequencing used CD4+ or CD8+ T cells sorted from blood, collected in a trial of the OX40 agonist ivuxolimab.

This CDR3 is CASSLVGKGGRSYEQYF. CDR3 in DNA: TGTGCCAGCAGCTTAGTCGGAAAAGGGGGCCGATCCTACGAGCAGTACTTC. J is TRBJ2-7 and V is TRBV11-2; TRBD1 matches at 7 bases. The CDR3 has 17 residues. In germline, CDR1 is SGHAT, CDR2 FQNNGV. The trim removed 1 base at V and 1 base at J, leaving 10 bases unmatched.